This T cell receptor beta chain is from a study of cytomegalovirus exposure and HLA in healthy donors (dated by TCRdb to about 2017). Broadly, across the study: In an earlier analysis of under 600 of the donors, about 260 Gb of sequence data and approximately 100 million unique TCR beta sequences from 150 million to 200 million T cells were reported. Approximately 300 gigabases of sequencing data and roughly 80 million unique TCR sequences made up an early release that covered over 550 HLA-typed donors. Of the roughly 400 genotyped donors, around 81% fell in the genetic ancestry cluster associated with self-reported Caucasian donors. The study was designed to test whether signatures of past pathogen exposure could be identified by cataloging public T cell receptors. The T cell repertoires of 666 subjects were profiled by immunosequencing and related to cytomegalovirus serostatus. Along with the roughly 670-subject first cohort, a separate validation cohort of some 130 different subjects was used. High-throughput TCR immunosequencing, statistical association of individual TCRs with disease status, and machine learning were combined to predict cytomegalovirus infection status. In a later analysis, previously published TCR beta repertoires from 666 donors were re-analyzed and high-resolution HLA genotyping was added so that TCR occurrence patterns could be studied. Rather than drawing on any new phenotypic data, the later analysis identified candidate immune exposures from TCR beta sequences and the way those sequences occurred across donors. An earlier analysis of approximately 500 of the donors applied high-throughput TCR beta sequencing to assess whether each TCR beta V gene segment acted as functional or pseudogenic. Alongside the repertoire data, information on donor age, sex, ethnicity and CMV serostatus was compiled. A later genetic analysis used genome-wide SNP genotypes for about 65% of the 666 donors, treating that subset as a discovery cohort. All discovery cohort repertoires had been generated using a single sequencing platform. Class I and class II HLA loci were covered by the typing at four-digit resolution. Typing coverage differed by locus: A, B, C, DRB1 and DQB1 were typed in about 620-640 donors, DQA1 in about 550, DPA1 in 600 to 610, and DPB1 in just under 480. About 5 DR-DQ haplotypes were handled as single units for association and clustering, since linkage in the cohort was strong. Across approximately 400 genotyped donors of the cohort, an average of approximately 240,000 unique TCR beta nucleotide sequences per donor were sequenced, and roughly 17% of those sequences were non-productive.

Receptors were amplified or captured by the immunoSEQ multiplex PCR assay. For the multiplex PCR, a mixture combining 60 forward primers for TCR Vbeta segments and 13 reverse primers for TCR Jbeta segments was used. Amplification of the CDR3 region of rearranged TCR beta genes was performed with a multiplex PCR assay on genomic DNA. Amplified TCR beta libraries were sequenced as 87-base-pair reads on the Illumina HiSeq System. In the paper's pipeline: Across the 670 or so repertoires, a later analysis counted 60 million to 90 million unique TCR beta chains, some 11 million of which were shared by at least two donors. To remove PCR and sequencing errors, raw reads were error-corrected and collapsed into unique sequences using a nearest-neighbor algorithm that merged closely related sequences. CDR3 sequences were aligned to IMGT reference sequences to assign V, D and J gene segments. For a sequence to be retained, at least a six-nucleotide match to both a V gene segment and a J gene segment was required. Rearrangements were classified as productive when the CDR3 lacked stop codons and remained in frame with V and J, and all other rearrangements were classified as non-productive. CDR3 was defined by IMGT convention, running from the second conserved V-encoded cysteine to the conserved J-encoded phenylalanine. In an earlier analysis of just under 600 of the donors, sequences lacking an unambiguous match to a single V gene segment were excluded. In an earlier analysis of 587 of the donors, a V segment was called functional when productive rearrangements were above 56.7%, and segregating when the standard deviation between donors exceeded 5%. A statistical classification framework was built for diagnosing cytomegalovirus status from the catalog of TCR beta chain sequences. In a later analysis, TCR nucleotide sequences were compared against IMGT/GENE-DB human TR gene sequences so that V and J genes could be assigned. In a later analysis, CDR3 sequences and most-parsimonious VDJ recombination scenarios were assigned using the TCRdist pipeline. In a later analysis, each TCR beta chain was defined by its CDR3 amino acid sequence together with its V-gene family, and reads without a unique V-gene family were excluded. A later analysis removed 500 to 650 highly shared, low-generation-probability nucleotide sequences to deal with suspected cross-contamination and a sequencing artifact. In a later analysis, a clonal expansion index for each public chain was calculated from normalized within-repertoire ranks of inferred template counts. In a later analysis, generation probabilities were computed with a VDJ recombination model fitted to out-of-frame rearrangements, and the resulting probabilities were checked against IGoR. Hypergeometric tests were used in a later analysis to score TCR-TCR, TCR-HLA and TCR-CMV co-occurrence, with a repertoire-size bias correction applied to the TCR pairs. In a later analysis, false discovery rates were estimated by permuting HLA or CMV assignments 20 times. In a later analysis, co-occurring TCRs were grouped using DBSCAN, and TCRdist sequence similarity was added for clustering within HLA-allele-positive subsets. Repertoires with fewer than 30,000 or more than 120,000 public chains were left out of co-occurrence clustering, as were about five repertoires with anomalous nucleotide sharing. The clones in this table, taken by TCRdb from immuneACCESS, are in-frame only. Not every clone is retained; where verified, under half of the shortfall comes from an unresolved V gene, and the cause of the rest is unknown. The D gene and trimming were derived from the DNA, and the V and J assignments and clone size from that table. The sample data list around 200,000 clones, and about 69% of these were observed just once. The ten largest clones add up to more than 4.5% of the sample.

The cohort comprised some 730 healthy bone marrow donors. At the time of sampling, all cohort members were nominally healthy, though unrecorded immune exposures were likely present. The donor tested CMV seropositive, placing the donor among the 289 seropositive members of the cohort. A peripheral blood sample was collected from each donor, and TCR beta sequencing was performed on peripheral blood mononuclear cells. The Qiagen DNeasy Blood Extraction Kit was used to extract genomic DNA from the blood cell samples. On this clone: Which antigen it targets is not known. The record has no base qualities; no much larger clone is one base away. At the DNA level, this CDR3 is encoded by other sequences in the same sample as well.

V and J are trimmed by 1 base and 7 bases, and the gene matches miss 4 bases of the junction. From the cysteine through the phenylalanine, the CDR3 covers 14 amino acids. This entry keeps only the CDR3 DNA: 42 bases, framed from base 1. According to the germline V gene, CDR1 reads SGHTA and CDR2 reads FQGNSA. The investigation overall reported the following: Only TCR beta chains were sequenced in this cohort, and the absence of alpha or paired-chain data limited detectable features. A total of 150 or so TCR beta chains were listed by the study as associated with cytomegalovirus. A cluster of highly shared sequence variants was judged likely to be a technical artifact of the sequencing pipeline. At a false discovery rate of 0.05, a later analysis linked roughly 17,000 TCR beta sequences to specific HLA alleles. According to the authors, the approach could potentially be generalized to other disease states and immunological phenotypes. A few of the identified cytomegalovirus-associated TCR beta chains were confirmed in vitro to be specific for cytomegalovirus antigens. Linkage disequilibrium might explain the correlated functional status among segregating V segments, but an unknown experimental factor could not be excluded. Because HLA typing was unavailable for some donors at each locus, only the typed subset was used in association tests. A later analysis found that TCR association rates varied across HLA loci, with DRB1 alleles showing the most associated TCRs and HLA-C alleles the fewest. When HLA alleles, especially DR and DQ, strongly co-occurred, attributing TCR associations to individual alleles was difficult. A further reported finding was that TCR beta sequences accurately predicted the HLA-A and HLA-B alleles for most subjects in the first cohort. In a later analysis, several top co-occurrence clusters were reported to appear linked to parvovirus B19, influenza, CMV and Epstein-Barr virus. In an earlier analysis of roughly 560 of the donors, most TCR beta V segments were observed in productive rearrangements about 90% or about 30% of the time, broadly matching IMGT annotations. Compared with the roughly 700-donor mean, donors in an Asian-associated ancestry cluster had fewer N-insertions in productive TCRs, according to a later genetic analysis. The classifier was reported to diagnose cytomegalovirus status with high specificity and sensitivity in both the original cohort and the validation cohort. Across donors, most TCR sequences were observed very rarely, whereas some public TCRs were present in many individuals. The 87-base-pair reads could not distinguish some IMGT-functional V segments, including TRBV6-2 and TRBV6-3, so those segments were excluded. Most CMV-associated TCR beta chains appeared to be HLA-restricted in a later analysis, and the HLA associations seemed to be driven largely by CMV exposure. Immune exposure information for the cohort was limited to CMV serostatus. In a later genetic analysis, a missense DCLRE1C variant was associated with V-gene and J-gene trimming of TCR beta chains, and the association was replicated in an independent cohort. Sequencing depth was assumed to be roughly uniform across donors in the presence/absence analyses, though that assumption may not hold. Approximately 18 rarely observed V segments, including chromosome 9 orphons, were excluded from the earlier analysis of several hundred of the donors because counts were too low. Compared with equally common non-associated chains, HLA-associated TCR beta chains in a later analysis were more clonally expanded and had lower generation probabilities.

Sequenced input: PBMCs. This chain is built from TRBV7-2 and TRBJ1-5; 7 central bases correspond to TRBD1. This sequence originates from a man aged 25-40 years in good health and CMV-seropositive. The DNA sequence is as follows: TGTGCCAGCAGCTTAGGACAGGGCAGCCAGCCCCAGCATTTT. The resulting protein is CASSLGQGSQPQHF.